What follows is one T cell receptor beta chain and its context. This record comes from a study of cytomegalovirus exposure and HLA in healthy donors. PCR involved 60 Vbeta and 13 Jbeta primers. TCRdb keeps only in-frame clones here, not all; method: immunoSEQ multiplex PCR. The data contain 150,000 to 200,000 clones, roughly 85% of them singletons. V was shortened by 2 bases and J by 7 bases, with 20 bases between the two germline ends. CDR1 and CDR2 from the germline V gene are SGHVS and FNYEAQ. This CDR3 is built from 16 residues. This chain joins TRBV7-6 and TRBJ1-1; D is perhaps TRBD1 (6 bases). Sequencing was done on a sample of PBMCs. This TCR was recovered from a woman between 18 and 29 years old in good health and CMV-seronegative. CDR3: CASSLIGSGGRNEAFF. The CDR3 DNA follows: TGTGCCAGCAGCTTAATTGGGTCGGGGGGCCGTAATGAAGCTTTCTTT.